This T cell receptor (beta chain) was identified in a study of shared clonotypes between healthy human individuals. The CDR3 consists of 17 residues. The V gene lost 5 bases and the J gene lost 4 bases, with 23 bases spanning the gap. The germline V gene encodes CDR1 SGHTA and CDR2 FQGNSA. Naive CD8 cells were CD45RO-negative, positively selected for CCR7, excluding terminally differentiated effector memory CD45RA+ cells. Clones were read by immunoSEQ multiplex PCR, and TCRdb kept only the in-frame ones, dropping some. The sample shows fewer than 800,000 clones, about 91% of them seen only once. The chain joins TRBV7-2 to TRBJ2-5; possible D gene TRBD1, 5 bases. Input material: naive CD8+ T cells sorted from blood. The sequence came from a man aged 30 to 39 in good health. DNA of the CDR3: TGTGCCAGCAGCCCCCCACACCCGCAGGGTCGGTTAGAGACCCAGTACTTC. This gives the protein CASSPPHPQGRLETQYF. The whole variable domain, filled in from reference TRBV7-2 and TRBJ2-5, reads GAGVSQSPSNKVTEKGKDVELRCDPISGHTALYWYRQSLGQGLEFLIYFQGNSAPDKSGLPSDRFSAERTGGSVSTLTIQRTQQEDSAVYLCASSPPHPQGRLETQYFGPGTRLLVL.